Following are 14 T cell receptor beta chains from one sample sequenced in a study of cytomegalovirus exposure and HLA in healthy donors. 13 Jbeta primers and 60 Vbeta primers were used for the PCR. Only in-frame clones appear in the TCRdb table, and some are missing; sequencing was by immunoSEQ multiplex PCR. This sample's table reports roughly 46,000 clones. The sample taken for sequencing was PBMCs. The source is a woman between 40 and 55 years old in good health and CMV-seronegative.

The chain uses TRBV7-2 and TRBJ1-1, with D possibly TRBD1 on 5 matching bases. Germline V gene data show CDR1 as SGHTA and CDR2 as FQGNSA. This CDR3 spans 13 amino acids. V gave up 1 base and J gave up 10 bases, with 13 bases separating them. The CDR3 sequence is CASSLDPQGSAFF. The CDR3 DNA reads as TGTGCCAGCAGCTTAGACCCGCAGGGATCAGCTTTCTTT.

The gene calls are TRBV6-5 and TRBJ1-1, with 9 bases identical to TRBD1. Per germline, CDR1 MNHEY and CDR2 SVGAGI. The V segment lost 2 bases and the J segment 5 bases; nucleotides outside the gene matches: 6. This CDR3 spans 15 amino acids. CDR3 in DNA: TGTGCCAGCAGTTACACGACAGGGGGGAAAACTGAAGCTTTCTTT. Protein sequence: CASSYTTGGKTEAFF.

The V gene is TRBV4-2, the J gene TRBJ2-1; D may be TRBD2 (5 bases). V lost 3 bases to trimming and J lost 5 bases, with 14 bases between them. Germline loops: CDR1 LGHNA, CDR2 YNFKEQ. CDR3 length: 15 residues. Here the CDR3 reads CASSHLKGVDNEQFF. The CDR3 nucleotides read TGTGCCAGCAGCCATCTTAAGGGAGTCGACAATGAGCAGTTCTTC.

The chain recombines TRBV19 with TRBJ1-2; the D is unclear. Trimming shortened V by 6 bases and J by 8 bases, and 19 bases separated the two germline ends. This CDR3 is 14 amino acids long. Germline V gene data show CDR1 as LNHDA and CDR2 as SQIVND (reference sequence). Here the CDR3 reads CASSPASLGRGYTF. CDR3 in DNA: TGTGCCAGTAGCCCCGCGAGTCTGGGGAGAGGCTACACCTTC.

The CDR3 loop is CASSLAGLWNTEAFF. Here the CDR3 DNA reads TGTGCCAGCAGTTTGGCGGGGCTATGGAACACTGAAGCTTTCTTT. This sequence joins TRBV28 and TRBJ1-1; tentatively, D is TRBD1 (5 bases). The CDR3 length is 15 residues. The germline gives CDR1 MDHEN, CDR2 SYDVKM. V lost 3 bases, J lost 1 base, and 12 bases lay in between.

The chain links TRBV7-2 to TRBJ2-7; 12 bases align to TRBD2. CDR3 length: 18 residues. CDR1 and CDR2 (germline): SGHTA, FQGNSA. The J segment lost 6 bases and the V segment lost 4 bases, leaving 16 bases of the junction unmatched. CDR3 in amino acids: CASSSALAGGARGREQYF. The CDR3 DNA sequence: TGTGCCAGCAGCTCGGCCCTAGCGGGAGGGGCACGGGGGCGCGAGCAGTACTTC.

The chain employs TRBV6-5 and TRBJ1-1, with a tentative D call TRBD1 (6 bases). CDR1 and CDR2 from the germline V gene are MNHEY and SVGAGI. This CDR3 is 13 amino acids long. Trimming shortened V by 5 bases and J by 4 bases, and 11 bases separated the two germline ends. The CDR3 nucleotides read TGTGCCAGCAGTCCCCAGGGGAGCACTGAAGCTTTCTTT. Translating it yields CASSPQGSTEAFF.

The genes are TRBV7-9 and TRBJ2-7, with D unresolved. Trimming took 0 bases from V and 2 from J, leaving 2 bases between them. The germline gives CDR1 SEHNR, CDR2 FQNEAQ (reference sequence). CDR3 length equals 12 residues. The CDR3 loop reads CASSLATYEQYF. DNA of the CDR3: TGTGCCAGCAGCTTAGCTACCTACGAGCAGTACTTC.

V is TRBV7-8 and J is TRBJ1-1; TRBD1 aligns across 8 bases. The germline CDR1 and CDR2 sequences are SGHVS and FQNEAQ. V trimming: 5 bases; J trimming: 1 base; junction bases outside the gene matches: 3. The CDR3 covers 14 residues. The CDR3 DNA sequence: TGTGCCAGCAGCACCACAGGGGGGAACACTGAAGCTTTCTTT. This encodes CASSTTGGNTEAFF.

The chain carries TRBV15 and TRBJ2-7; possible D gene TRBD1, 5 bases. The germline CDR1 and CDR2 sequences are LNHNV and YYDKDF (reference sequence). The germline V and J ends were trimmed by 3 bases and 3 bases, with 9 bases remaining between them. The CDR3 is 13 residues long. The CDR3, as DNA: TGTGCCACCAGCAGGGGGCATCGCTACGAGCAGTACTTC. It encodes CATSRGHRYEQYF.

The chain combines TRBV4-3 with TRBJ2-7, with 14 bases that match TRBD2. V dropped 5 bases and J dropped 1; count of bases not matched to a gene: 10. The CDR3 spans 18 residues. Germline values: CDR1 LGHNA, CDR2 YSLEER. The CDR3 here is CASSSQAGLAGVSYEQYF. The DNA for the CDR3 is TGCGCCAGCAGCTCCCAAGCGGGACTAGCGGGAGTATCCTACGAGCAGTACTTC.

CDR3 in amino acids: CASSQERTSGDNEQFF. CDR3 nucleotides: TGCGCCAGCAGCCAAGAAAGGACTAGCGGGGACAATGAGCAGTTCTTC. The chain carries TRBV4-3 and TRBJ2-1, with 12 bases that match TRBD2. Germline-derived CDR1 and CDR2 are LGHNA and YSLEER. This CDR3 comprises 16 residues. With 0 bases clipped from V and 5 bases from J, the junction kept 2 bases outside the gene matches.

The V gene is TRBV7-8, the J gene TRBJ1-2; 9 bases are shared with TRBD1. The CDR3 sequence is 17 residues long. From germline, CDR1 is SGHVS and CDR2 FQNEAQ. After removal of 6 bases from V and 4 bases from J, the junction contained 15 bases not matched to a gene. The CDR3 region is CASSPTVGTGLIYGYTF. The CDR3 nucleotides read TGTGCCAGCAGTCCCACGGTCGGGACAGGGCTAATCTATGGCTACACCTTC.

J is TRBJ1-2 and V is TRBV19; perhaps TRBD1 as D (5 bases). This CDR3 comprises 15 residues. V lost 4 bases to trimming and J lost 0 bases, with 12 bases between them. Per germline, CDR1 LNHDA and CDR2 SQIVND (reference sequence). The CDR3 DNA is TGTGCCAGTAGTACGGGGGACTCTCCTAACTATGGCTACACCTTC. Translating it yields CASSTGDSPNYGYTF.